Here is one T cell receptor (beta chain) with its context. Its target is not known. TCRdb's copy holds only in-frame clones and misses some; the assay was immunoSEQ multiplex PCR. The table includes nearly 600,000 clones, around 95% detected once. Positive CCR7 selection of CD45RO-negative cells yielded the naive CD8 cells, and terminally differentiated effector memory CD45RA+ cells were excluded. The donors, healthy adults who were HIV-negative, had experienced no recent acute infections or vaccinations. Trimming stripped 2 bases from V and 3 bases from J, with 7 bases between. CDR1 is WNHNN and CDR2 is SYGVQD in the germline V gene (reference sequence). The CDR3 has 13 amino acids. The sample is drawn from a study of shared clonotypes between healthy human individuals. Study-wide points: Some clonotypes were shared by all four sorted-subset donors, while others were not shared. The non-shared ones had lower generation probabilities than the shared ones.

The specimen sequenced was naive CD8+ T cells sorted from blood. The chain recombines TRBV10-1 with TRBJ2-5; maybe TRBD1 (5 bases). The receptor's source is a woman under 40 in good health. The chain's CDR3 is CASSETGKETQYF. DNA of the CDR3: TGCGCCAGCAGTGAGACAGGAAAAGAGACCCAGTACTTC.